This TCR beta chain is from a study of radiation and T cells in renal cell carcinoma. Using immunoSEQ multiplex PCR, the repertoire was profiled, and TCRdb retains in-frame clones only, with some absent. Altogether about 130,000 clones are present, roughly 84% being singletons, with the ten largest covering 9.5% to 15%. The CDR3 has 12 amino acids. CDR1 SGDLS and CDR2 YYNGEE come from the germline V gene. The V gene lost 0 bases and the J gene lost 3 bases, with 2 bases spanning the gap. Of note for this clone: Its antigen is still unknown. At the DNA level, this CDR3 is encoded by other sequences in the same sample as well.

Time point defined: baseline pretreatment blood. The treatment: 15 Gy SBRT to primary tumor, nephrectomy 4 weeks later. This renal cell carcinoma was of the clear cell type. Study-wide points: Pretreatment tumor biopsies were lacking, so baseline clonotypes are unknown. From baseline, blood top tumor clonotypes peaked at 2 weeks post-radiation.

This receptor was taken from a woman aged 50 to 60 with renal cell carcinoma. The chain employs TRBV9 and TRBJ2-3; D call uncertain. Material: blood, obtained from a patient whose treatment included radiotherapy and nephrectomy. CDR3 amino acids: CASSVGTDTQYF. CDR3 in DNA: TGTGCCAGCAGCGTAGGAACAGATACGCAGTATTTT.